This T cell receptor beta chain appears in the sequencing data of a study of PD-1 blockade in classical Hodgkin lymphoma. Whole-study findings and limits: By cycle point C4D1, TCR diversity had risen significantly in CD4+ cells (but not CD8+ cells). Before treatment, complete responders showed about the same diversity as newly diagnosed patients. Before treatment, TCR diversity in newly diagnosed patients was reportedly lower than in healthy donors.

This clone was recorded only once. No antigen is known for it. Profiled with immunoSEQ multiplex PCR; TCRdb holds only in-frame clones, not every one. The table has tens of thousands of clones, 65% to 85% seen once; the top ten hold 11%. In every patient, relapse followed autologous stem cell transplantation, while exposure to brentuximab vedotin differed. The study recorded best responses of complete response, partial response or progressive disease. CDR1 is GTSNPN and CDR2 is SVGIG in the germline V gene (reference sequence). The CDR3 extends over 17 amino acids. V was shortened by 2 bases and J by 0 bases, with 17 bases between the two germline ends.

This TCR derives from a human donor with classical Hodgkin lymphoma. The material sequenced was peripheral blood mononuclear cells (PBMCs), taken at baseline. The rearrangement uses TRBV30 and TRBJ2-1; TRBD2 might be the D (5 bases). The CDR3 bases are TGTGCCTGGAGTTTTACCCTCCGGGCGGGCTCCTACAATGAGCAGTTCTTC. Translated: CAWSFTLRAGSYNEQFF.